Presented here are 24 T cell receptor beta chains from one specimen sequenced in a study of Ad26.COV2.S vaccination and SARS-CoV-2 variants. Treatment defined: about 20 received Ad26.COV2.S at low or high dose, single or two shots; roughly five received placebo; per-sample allocation not given. Sampling occurred on day 63 after the first vaccine or placebo injection. Sequencing was performed with immunoSEQ multiplex PCR; in TCRdb, only in-frame clones are kept and a portion is missing. Of hundreds of thousands of clones in the sample, nearly 90% were seen once. This material consisted of peripheral blood, taken in a trial of Ad26.COV2.S vaccine versus placebo. The receptors come from a person aged 18 to 65 who received the Ad26.COV2.S COVID-19 vaccine or a placebo.

The chain combines TRBV7-2 with TRBJ2-7; D is unresolved. The V end lost 5 bases, the J end lost 4 bases, and 12 bases lay between the germline ends. This CDR3 contains 13 residues. Germline loops: CDR1 SGHTA, CDR2 FQGNSA. As DNA, the CDR3 is TGTGCCAGCAGCCCCCCGAGCCTGTACGAGCAGTACTTC. The encoded protein is CASSPPSLYEQYF.

The chain has TRBV7-3 and TRBJ1-1; weak D call: TRBD1 (6 bases). Germline V gives CDR1 SGHTA, CDR2 FQGTGA. The CDR3 runs 14 residues. V lost 4 bases to trimming and J lost 4 bases, with 13 bases between them. The CDR3 DNA reads TGTGCCAGCAGCTCAAAGAGGGGGGGCACTGAAGCTTTCTTT. Protein product: CASSSKRGGTEAFF.

V and J are TRBV2 and TRBJ2-7; D possibly matches TRBD1 or TRBD2 (5 bases each). V was shortened by 8 bases and J by 2 bases, with 13 bases between the two germline ends. Per germline, CDR1 SNHLY and CDR2 FYNNEI. CDR3 size: 13 residues. The CDR3 loop reads CASLPGPTYEQYV. The CDR3 DNA follows: TGTGCCAGCCTACCGGGACCAACCTACGAGCAGTACGTC.

The V gene is TRBV15, the J gene TRBJ2-3, with 9 bases matching TRBD2. With V trimmed by 4 bases and J by 4 bases, 6 bases remained unmatched. The CDR3 has 15 amino acids. Germline CDR1 LNHNV, CDR2 YYDKDF (reference sequence). CDR3 DNA: TGTGCCACCAGCAACGTAGCGGGAGCCCCAGATACGCAGTATTTT. This gives the protein CATSNVAGAPDTQYF. Together with reference TRBV15 and TRBJ2-3, the CDR3 gives the full variable domain: DAMVIQNPRYQVTQFGKPVTLSCSQTLNHNVMYWYQQKSSQAPKLLFHYYDKDFNNEADTPDNFQSRRPNTSFCFLDIRSPGLGDTAMYLCATSNVAGAPDTQYFGPGTRLTVL.

V gene TRBV5-4 combines with J gene TRBJ2-1; 8 positions match TRBD2. Germline V gene lookup returns CDR1 SGHNT and CDR2 YYREEE (reference sequence). The CDR3 is made up of 14 amino acids. Germline trimming cut 10 bases from V and 1 base from J; bases unmatched to any gene: 7. Here the CDR3 reads CAGNLAGSYNEQFF. In DNA form, the CDR3 reads TGTGCCGGAAATTTAGCGGGATCCTACAATGAGCAGTTCTTC.

The chain links TRBV19 to TRBJ1-1; unclear D gene. CDR1 and CDR2 (germline): LNHDA, SQIVND (reference sequence). The CDR3 extends over 14 amino acids. The V and J ends lost 7 bases and 0 bases respectively, with 12 bases between them. The CDR3 nucleotides read TGTGCCAGTAAAAAGTCCACGATGAACACTGAAGCTTTCTTT. Its protein product is CASKKSTMNTEAFF.

The genes are TRBV9 and TRBJ2-1, with TRBD2 matching 14 bases. The J segment lost 5 bases and the V segment lost 4 bases, leaving 17 bases of the junction unmatched. There are 20 residues in the CDR3. The germline V gene encodes CDR1 SGDLS and CDR2 YYNGEE. CDR3 DNA sequence: TGTGCCAGCAGCCCCCGCCTAAACTCAGGACTAGCGGGAGGTCACAATGAGCAGTTCTTC. Protein sequence: CASSPRLNSGLAGGHNEQFF.

The rearrangement joins TRBV9 to TRBJ1-2; 11 bases align to TRBD1. Trimming at V came to 2 bases and at J to 4 bases, leaving 4 bases not matched to a gene. The CDR3 loop spans 15 amino acids. Looked up from germline, CDR1 is SGDLS and CDR2 is YYNGEE. DNA for the CDR3: TGTGCCAGCAGCGTCCGGGACAGGGGGTTCTATGGCTACACCTTC. Residues: CASSVRDRGFYGYTF.

This chain joins TRBV18 and TRBJ2-2; D may be TRBD1 (6 bases). The germline gives CDR1 KGHSH, CDR2 LQKENI. This CDR3 has 15 amino acids. With 3 bases removed from V and 4 bases from J, the gap between germline ends came to 12 bases. The DNA of the CDR3 is TGTGCCAGCTCACCCTTGCAGGGGTCCACCGGGGAGCTGTTTTTT. Protein product: CASSPLQGSTGELFF.

In the case of this clone: The same CDR3 is also encoded by other DNA sequences in this sample. The V and J genes are TRBV5-1 and TRBJ1-1; weak D call: TRBD1 (5 bases). V dropped 5 bases and J dropped 1 base, with 12 bases sitting between them. This CDR3 has 14 amino acids. The V gene's germline CDR1 is SGHRS and CDR2 YFSETQ. The CDR3 DNA sequence: TGCGCCAGCAGTCTAGGGAGGGGGAACACTGAAGCTTTCTTT. Translating it yields CASSLGRGNTEAFF.

This clone appeared once. The rearrangement links TRBV4-2 to TRBJ1-4; D is possibly TRBD1 (6 bases). Germline V gene sequence: CDR1 LGHNA, CDR2 YNFKEQ. The V and J ends lost 4 bases and 4 bases respectively, with 13 bases between them. The CDR3 spans 15 residues. CDR3 nucleotide sequence: TGTGCCAGCAGCCCCAGGGGTTATAGTAATGAAAAACTGTTTTTT. Its translation: CASSPRGYSNEKLFF.

This sequence joins TRBV7-3 and TRBJ1-1, with D possibly being TRBD1 (5 bases). Trimming removed 3 bases from V and 4 bases from J, with 9 bases in between. The CDR3 runs to 13 residues. Per the germline V gene, CDR1 is SGHTA and CDR2 is FQGTGA. The CDR3 DNA reads TGTGCCAGCAGCTTTGGTCAGGGCACTGAAGCTTTCTTT. Residues: CASSFGQGTEAFF.

The V call is TRBV7-2, the J call TRBJ2-6; 7 bases are a match to TRBD2. After removal of 6 bases from V and 0 bases from J, the junction contained 11 bases not matched to a gene. CDR3 length: 18 amino acids. Germline CDR1 reads SGHTA; CDR2 reads FQGNSA. The CDR3 is CASSTRAGRTSGANVLTF. DNA of the CDR3: TGTGCCAGCAGTACCAGGGCCGGGAGGACCTCTGGGGCCAACGTCCTGACTTTC.

This chain links TRBV7-8 with TRBJ1-5, with D hard to call. The V gene's germline CDR1 is SGHVS and CDR2 FQNEAQ. There are 16 residues in the CDR3. Trimming took off 2 bases at V and 4 bases at J, with 15 bases between the two ends. The CDR3 DNA reads TGTGCCAGCAGCTTAAGGGCCAACCAACTAAATCAGCCCCAGCATTTT. Protein: CASSLRANQLNQPQHF.

This chain joins TRBV2 and TRBJ2-1; weak D call: TRBD1 (5 bases). V lost 9 bases, J lost 6 bases, and 15 bases lay in between. The germline V gene encodes CDR1 SNHLY and CDR2 FYNNEI. This CDR3 comprises 13 residues. As DNA, the CDR3 is TGTGCCAGTTCCACGGACACCAGCAATGAGCAGTTCTTC. This gives the protein CASSTDTSNEQFF.

The V gene is TRBV5-1, the J gene TRBJ2-7; D may be TRBD2 (6 bases). Deletions cut 4 bases from V and 3 bases from J, with 17 bases between. CDR1 is SGHRS and CDR2 is YFSETQ in the germline V gene. This CDR3 has 15 amino acids. The CDR3 region is CASSRRGQNVYEQYF. CDR3 in DNA: TGCGCCAGCAGCCGGAGGGGCCAGAACGTCTACGAGCAGTACTTC.

The chain has TRBV30 and TRBJ1-1; 9 nucleotides align to TRBD1. In germline, CDR1 is GTSNPN, CDR2 SVGIG (reference sequence). V shed 2 bases, J shed 3 bases, and the junction held 4 bases outside the gene matches. There are 14 residues in the CDR3. The CDR3 spells CAWSRGQGYTEAFF. DNA for the CDR3: TGTGCCTGGAGTAGGGGACAGGGATACACTGAAGCTTTCTTT. Full variable domain (missing parts from reference TRBV30 and TRBJ1-1): SQTIHQWPATLVQPVGSPLSLECTVEGTSNPNLYWYRQAAGRGLQLLFYSVGIGQISSEVPQNLSASRPQDRQFILSSKKLLLSDSGFYLCAWSRGQGYTEAFFGQGTRLTVV.

The chain couples TRBV2 to TRBJ2-1, with TRBD1 matching over 7 bases. Germline-derived CDR1 and CDR2 are SNHLY and FYNNEI. The CDR3 contains 16 residues. The ends lost 6 bases at V and 7 bases at J; junction bases unmatched: 15. Here the CDR3 DNA reads TGTGCCAGCAGCGCTAGCATGAGACAGGGTAAGAATGAGCAGTTCTTC. This encodes CASSASMRQGKNEQFF. Together with reference TRBV2 and TRBJ2-1, the CDR3 gives the full variable domain: EPEVTQTPSHQVTQMGQEVILRCVPISNHLYFYWYRQILGQKVEFLVSFYNNEISEKSEIFDDQFSVERPDGSNFTLKIRSTKLEDSAMYFCASSASMRQGKNEQFFGPGTRLTVL.

V and J are TRBV4-3 and TRBJ2-2; 9 bases match TRBD2. This CDR3 contains 19 residues. CDR1 is LGHNA, CDR2 YSLEER, per germline. The trim removed 0 bases at V and 6 bases at J, leaving 14 bases unmatched. Here the CDR3 reads CASSQERRLAGPLAGELFF. The CDR3 DNA reads as TGCGCCAGCAGCCAAGAAAGGCGGCTAGCGGGGCCCTTAGCCGGGGAGCTGTTTTTT.

V and J are TRBV24-1 and TRBJ2-1; tentatively, D is TRBD1 (6 bases). Germline assignment: CDR1 KGHDR and CDR2 SFDVKD. The germline V and J ends were trimmed by 3 bases and 0 bases, with 11 bases remaining between them. The CDR3 runs to 16 residues. For the CDR3, the DNA is TGTGCCACCAGTGATGGGACACCGAGCTCCTACAATGAGCAGTTCTTC. Its translation is CATSDGTPSSYNEQFF.

The chain combines TRBV30 with TRBJ1-1, with D unresolved. The CDR3 totals 13 residues. Germline loops: CDR1 GTSNPN, CDR2 SVGIG (reference sequence). The ends were cut back, 1 base at V and 0 bases at J, with 6 bases in the middle. This CDR3 reads CAWSGSMNTEAFF. CDR3 DNA: TGTGCCTGGAGTGGTTCCATGAACACTGAAGCTTTCTTT.

The V gene is TRBV28, the J gene TRBJ1-5; perhaps TRBD1 as D (6 bases). This CDR3 region has 14 residues. CDR1 MDHEN and CDR2 SYDVKM come from the germline V gene. Trimming took off 6 bases at V and 15 bases at J, with 24 bases between the two ends. CDR3 protein: CASRGGGEPGTRHF. The CDR3 nucleotides read TGTGCCAGCAGAGGAGGGGGGGAACCCGGGACCCGGCATTTT.

This chain uses TRBV6-5 with TRBJ1-5; TRBD1 might be the D (5 bases). Trimming took 10 bases from V and 6 from J, leaving 16 bases between them. CDR1 and CDR2 from the germline V gene are MNHEY and SVGAGI. The CDR3 is 13 amino acids. The DNA of the CDR3 is TGTGCCACCTCAAGGGGTCCGGGTCAGCCCCAGCATTTT. Its protein is CATSRGPGQPQHF.

This chain joins TRBV4-1 and TRBJ2-3; 10 nucleotides align to TRBD2. The CDR3 has 21 residues. Looked up from germline, CDR1 is MGHRA and CDR2 is YSYEKL. With V trimmed by 6 bases and J by 3 bases, 24 bases remained unmatched. The CDR3 here is CASRQYVSWKAGGSGTDTQYF. CDR3 nucleotide sequence: TGCGCCAGCAGGCAATACGTCTCTTGGAAAGCGGGAGGGAGCGGAACAGATACGCAGTATTTT.